This T cell receptor beta chain was recovered during a study of memory CD8 T cells in hepatitis C reinfection. Time point here: peak reinfection, 3 to 8 weeks after reinfection detection. TCR sequencing was done directly ex vivo on sorted cells, without expansion in vitro. The protocol was immunoSEQ multiplex PCR, while the TCRdb copy is restricted to in-frame clones and leaves out a portion. The sample lists 35,000 to 50,000 clones; more than 75% were seen once. This clone occurred once. Between the trimmed V and J ends, which lost 4 bases and 5 bases, there was a span of 18 bases. The CDR3 is 16 amino acids. Germline loops: CDR1 PRHDT, CDR2 FYEKMQ (reference sequence).

The sequenced sample was naive CD8+ T cells sorted from blood. The chain joins TRBV13 to TRBJ2-1; tentatively, D is TRBD2 (6 bases). The receptor's source is a man aged 18 to 29 with hepatitis C virus infection. The DNA for the CDR3 is TGTGCCAGCAGCTCAATAGACCGGCGGGGCAACAATGAGCAGTTCTTC. Its translation: CASSSIDRRGNNEQFF.